This is a list of T cell receptor beta chains from one sample in a study of blood T cell repertoires in COVID-19. Sequencing was performed with immunoSEQ multiplex PCR; in TCRdb, only in-frame clones are kept and a portion is missing. The data contain a few hundred thousand clones, more than 75% of them singletons. Sequenced material: PBMCs or T cells enriched from blood (not recorded which). These receptors were obtained from a woman in her twenties or thirties who had recovered from COVID-19. CDR3s include the opening cysteine and the closing phenylalanine or tryptophan. A D gene is named only where the DNA matches it firmly. Clone size, where shown, is once, few, many, or a class for clones that have expanded.

j_call: TRBJ1-4; v_call: TRBV7-8; clone_size: .; d_call: .; cdr3_nt: TGTGCCAGCAGCTTAGCGTTTGGCCTCAAGGAAAAACTGTTTTTT; cdr3_aa: CASSLAFGLKEKLFF
j_call: TRBJ1-1; v_call: TRBV6-5; clone_size: .; d_call: .; cdr3_nt: TGTGCCAGCAGGGTCGCGGACACTGAAGCTTTCTTT; cdr3_aa: CASRVADTEAFF
j_call: TRBJ1-5; v_call: TRBV10-1; clone_size: once; d_call: .; cdr3_nt: TGCGCCAGCAGCCCCCGACTTATTAGCAATCAGCCCCAGCATTTT; cdr3_aa: CASSPRLISNQPQHF
j_call: TRBJ1-6; v_call: TRBV13; clone_size: .; d_call: TRBD1; cdr3_nt: TGTGCCAGCAGCTTAGACCAGGGGGGACGAGGGTTTTCACCCCTCCACTTT; cdr3_aa: CASSLDQGGRGFSPLHF
j_call: TRBJ2-2; v_call: TRBV18; clone_size: .; d_call: .; cdr3_nt: TGTGCCAGCTGCCCGAGGAACACCGGGGAGCTGTTTTTT; cdr3_aa: CASCPRNTGELFF
j_call: TRBJ2-5; v_call: TRBV12-3/TRBV12-4; clone_size: .; d_call: .; cdr3_nt: TGTGCCAGCAGTTTCAGGGATCAAGAGACCCAGTACTTC; cdr3_aa: CASSFRDQETQYF
j_call: TRBJ1-5; v_call: TRBV18; clone_size: few; d_call: TRBD1; cdr3_nt: TGTGCCAGCTCAAACTCGGAACCCGGGACAGGGGGCGGCAATCAGCCCCAGCATTTT; cdr3_aa: CASSNSEPGTGGGNQPQHF
j_call: TRBJ1-6; v_call: TRBV5-4; clone_size: .; d_call: .; cdr3_nt: TGTGCCAGCAGTTCCGGCGGCGGAAATTCACCCCTCCACTTT; cdr3_aa: CASSSGGGNSPLHF
j_call: TRBJ1-5; v_call: TRBV4-2; clone_size: .; d_call: .; cdr3_nt: TGTGCCAGCAGCCAAGATAGGGGTCTAGACCCGACCGGGACAAAAGGCAATCAGCCCCAGCATTTT; cdr3_aa: CASSQDRGLDPTGTKGNQPQHF
j_call: TRBJ2-5; v_call: TRBV19; clone_size: .; d_call: .; cdr3_nt: TGTGCCAGTAGTTCGGTAGTTTTGGAGACCCAGTACTTC; cdr3_aa: CASSSVVLETQYF
j_call: TRBJ2-5; v_call: TRBV9; clone_size: .; d_call: .; cdr3_nt: TGTGCCAGCAGCGGAGTAAGCGGAGAGGAGACCCAGTACTTC; cdr3_aa: CASSGVSGEETQYF
j_call: TRBJ2-7; v_call: TRBV5-6; clone_size: .; d_call: .; cdr3_nt: TGTGCCAGCAGCAACGGCTACGAGCAGTACTTC; cdr3_aa: CASSNGYEQYF
j_call: TRBJ1-6; v_call: TRBV6-2/TRBV6-3; clone_size: .; d_call: .; cdr3_nt: TGTGCCAGCAGCCCTTTTTGGGCAGCCTCGGATTCACCCCTCCACTTT; cdr3_aa: CASSPFWAASDSPLHF